This T cell receptor beta chain derives from a study of T-cell reconstitution after alpha-beta-depleted transplantation in children (dated by TCRdb to the mid-2010s). For the study in its entirety: Using TCR repertoire profiling, the study quantitatively followed how T-cell immune reconstitution unfolded in children after TCRalphabeta/CD19-depleted allogeneic hematopoietic cell transplantation.

Study-wide conclusions, independent of this receptor: Over subsequent months, a decline in hyperexpanded clone frequencies was noted, and after one year, T-cell counts and TCRbeta diversity were mostly ascribed to newly produced T cells. In some patients, high TCRbeta diversity at day 60 was attributed to recipient T cells and intrathymic progenitors that had survived conditioning. The apparently early alphabetaT-cell count recovery about two months after transplant was reportedly dependent on only several hundred rapidly expanded clones derived from non-depleted graft cells.

Receptor libraries were prepared by PCR. Sequencer: Illumina HiSeq 2500. To normalize quantification of the TCRbeta repertoire, the TCR libraries were built with molecular barcoding that relied on unique molecular identifiers. Using fastp at Q25 and MiXCR, TCRdb reprocessed the public reads and kept productive beta chains. Rows with one shared CDR3 protein collapse into an entry with the most common genes and DNA. Across this sample there are over 450,000 distinct CDR3 sequences, with over 9.5% seen only once. About 2.1% of the sample comes from the top ten. This clonotype was seen a handful of times. What this receptor recognizes is not known. Qualities for individual bases were not recorded, and no much larger clone is one base off. V ends up 6 bases short and J 7 bases short, with an unmatched junction base count of 18. The CDR1 and CDR2 encoded by the germline V gene (reference sequence) are DFQATT and SNEGSKA. Measured from the cysteine to the phenylalanine, the CDR3 is 16 residues long. Only the CDR3 part of the read is kept: 48 bases, read in frame from the first base.

In light of the paper, this sample's treatment or condition label describes: allogeneic hematopoietic cell transplantation with graft depleted of TCRalphabeta T cells and CD19 B cells. The children who served as transplant recipients had been given grafts of TCRalphabeta/CD19-depleted allogeneic hematopoietic cells. The clonotype comes from a child aged 2-15 years with inherited bone marrow failure, due to receive a stem cell transplant. The chain was built from TRBV20-1 and TRBJ2-1; TRBD2 matches 7 bases in the middle. Material: PBMCs, obtained before TCRalphabeta/CD19-depleted stem cell transplant. CDR3 sequence: CSAKIREAGVVNEQFF. The DNA is as follows: TGCAGTGCAAAAATTAGGGAGGCGGGAGTCGTAAATGAGCAGTTCTTC.